This T cell receptor (beta chain) was retrieved from a study of T cell changes during pregnancy in multiple sclerosis (dated by TCRdb to between 2018 and 2021). About the investigation overall: In women with multiple sclerosis, the researchers looked at how the T cell repertoire shifted as pregnancy progressed.

Trimming accounts for 0 bases at V and 8 bases at J, while the number of junction bases matched to no gene is 7. The CDR3 runs 14 residues from the cysteine to the phenylalanine. The kept DNA is CDR3 alone, 42 bases in frame from the first base. CDR1 is given as SGHKS and CDR2 as YYEKEE, both from the germline V gene (reference sequence). The receptor library was made with the immunoSEQ multiplex PCR assay. TCRdb obtained this table from immuneACCESS and retained in-frame rearrangements with V and J assigned. These tables miss some clones; where compared with another copy, unresolved V genes account for less than half of the shortfall, and the remainder is unexplained. The sample has some 100,000 clones on record, 80% to 95% of them singletons. Less than 2% of the sample belongs to the ten largest clones. Regarding this clone: Its recognized antigen is unknown. Base qualities are not at hand, and no much larger clone is one base apart.

In this chain, TRBV5-5 is recombined with TRBJ1-2; 7 of the junction bases match TRBD1. This sequence originates from a female donor with multiple sclerosis, enrolled in a pregnancy study. Source: peripheral blood, taken after pregnancy. The sequenced DNA is TGTGCCAGCAGCTTGGCGGGCCAGGGGGGCGGCTACACCTTC. Its protein is CASSLAGQGGGYTF.